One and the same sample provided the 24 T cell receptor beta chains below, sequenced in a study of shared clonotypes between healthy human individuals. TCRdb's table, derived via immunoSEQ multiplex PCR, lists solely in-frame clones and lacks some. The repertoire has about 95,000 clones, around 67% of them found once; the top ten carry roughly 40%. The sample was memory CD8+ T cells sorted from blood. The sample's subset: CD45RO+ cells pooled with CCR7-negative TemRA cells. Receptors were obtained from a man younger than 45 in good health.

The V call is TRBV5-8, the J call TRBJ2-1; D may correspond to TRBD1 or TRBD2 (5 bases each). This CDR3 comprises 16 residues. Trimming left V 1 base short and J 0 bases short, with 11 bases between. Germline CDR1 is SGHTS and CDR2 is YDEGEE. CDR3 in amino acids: CASSLSVGGSYNEQFF. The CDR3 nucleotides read TGTGCCAGCAGCTTGTCGGTTGGGGGCTCCTACAATGAGCAGTTCTTC.

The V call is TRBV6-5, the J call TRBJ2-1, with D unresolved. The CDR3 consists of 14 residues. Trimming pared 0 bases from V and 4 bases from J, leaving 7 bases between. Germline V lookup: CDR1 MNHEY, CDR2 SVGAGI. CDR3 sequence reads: CASSYSSIYNEQFF. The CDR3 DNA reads TGTGCCAGCAGTTACTCCAGCATTTACAATGAGCAGTTCTTC.

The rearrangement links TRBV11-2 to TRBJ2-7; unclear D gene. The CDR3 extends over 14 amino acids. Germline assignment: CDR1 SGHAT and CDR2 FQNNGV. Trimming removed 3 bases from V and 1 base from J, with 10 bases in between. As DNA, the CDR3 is TGTGCCAGCAGCTTTTTCGACGGATCCTACGAGCAGTACTTC. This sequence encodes CASSFFDGSYEQYF.

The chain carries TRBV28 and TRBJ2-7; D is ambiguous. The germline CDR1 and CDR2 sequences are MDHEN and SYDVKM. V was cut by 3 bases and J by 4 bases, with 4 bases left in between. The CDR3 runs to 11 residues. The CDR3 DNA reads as TGTGCCAGCAGTTTTCAGTACGAGCAGTACTTC. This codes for CASSFQYEQYF.

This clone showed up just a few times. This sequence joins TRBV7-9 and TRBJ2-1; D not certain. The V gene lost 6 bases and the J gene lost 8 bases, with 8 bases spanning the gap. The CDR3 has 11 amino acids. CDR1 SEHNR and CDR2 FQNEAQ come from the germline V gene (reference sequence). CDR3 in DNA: TGTGCCAGCAGGCCGGGCCATGAGCAGTTCTTC. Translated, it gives CASRPGHEQFF.

The CDR3 DNA reads as TGTGCCAGCACCCAACCACAGACCTTTAGCACAGATACGCAGTATTTT. It yields the protein CASTQPQTFSTDTQYF. The V call is TRBV6-6, the J call TRBJ2-3; D is unclear. V dropped 7 bases and J dropped 0 bases, with 17 bases sitting between them. Germline values: CDR1 MNHNY, CDR2 SVGAGI (reference sequence). The CDR3 has 16 residues.

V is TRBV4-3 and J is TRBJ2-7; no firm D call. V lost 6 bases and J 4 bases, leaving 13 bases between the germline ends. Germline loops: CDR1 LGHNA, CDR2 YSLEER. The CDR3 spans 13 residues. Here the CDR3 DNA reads TGCGCCAGCAGTAAATTTTTATTGTACGAGCAGTACTTC. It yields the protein CASSKFLLYEQYF.

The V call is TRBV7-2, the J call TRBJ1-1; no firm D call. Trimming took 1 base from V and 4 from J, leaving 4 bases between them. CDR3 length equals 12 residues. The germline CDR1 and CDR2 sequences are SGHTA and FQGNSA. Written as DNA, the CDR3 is TGTGCCAGCAGCTTAGGCGTCACTGAAGCTTTCTTT. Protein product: CASSLGVTEAFF.

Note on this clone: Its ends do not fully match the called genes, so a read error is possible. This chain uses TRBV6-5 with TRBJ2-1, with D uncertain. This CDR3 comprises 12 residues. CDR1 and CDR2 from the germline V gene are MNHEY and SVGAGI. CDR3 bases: TGTGCCAGCAGCGTACGTTACAGTGAGCAGTTCTTC. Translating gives CASSVRYSEQFF.

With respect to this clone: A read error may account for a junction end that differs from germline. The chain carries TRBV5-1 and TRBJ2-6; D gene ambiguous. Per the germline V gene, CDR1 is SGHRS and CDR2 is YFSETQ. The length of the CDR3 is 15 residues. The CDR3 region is CASSLGTSGANVLTF. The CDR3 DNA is TGCGCCAGCAGTTTGGGAACGTCTGGGGCCAACGTCCTGACTTTC.

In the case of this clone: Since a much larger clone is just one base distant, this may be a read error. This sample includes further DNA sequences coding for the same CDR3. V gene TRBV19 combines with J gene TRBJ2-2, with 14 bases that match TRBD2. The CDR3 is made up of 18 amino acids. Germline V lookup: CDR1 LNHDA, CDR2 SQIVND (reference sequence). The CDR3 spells CASEGLAGDPINTGELFF. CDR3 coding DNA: TGTGCCAGTGAGGGACTAGCGGGAGATCCTATTAACACTGGGGAGCTGTTTTTT. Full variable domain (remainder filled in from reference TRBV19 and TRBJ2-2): DGGITQSPKYLFRKEGQNVTLSCEQNLNHDAMYWYRQDPGQGLRLIYYSQIVNDFQKGDIAEGYSVSREKKESFPLTVTSAQKNPTAFYLCASEGLAGDPINTGELFFGEGSRLTVL.

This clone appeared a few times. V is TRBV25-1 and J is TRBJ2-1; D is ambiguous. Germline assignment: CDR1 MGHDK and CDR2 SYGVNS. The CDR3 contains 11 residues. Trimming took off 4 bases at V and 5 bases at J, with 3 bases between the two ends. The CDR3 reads CASSGNNEQFF. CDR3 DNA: TGTGCCAGCAGTGGGAACAATGAGCAGTTCTTC.

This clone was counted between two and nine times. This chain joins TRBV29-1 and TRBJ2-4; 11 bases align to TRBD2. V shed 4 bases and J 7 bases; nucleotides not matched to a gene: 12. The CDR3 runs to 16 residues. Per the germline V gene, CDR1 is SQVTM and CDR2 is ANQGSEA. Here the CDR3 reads CSVAGTSGWPMNIQYF. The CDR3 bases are TGCAGCGTTGCTGGGACTAGCGGATGGCCAATGAACATTCAGTACTTC.

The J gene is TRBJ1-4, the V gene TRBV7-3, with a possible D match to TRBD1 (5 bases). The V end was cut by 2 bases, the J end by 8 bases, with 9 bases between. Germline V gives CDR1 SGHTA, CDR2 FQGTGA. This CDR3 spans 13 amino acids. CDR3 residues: CASSLGAGEKLFF. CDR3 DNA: TGTGCCAGCAGCTTAGGGGCGGGGGAAAAACTGTTTTTT.

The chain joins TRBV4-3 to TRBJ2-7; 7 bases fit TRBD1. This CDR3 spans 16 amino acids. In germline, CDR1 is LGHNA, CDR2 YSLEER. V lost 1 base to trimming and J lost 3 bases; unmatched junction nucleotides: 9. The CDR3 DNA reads TGCGCCAGCAGCCAAGCCACGCCGGGACAGAGCTACGAGCAGTACTTC. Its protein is CASSQATPGQSYEQYF.

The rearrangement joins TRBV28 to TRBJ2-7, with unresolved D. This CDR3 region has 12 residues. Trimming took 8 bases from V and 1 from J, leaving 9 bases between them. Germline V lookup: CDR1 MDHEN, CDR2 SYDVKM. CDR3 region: CASVGVSYEQYF. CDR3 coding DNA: TGTGCCAGCGTTGGGGTTTCCTACGAGCAGTACTTC.

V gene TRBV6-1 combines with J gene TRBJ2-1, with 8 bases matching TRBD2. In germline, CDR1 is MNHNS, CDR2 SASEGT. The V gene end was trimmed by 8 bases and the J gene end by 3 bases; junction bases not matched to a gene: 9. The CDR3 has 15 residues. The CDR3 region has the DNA TGTGCCAGCGAATCAGCGGGAGTCTACTACAATGAGCAGTTCTTC. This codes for CASESAGVYYNEQFF.

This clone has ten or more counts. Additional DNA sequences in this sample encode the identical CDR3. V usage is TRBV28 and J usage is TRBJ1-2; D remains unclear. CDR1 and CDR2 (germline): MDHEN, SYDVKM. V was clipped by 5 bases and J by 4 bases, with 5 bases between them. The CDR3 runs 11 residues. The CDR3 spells CASSRSYGYTF. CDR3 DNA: TGTGCCAGCAGTCGGAGCTATGGCTACACCTTC.

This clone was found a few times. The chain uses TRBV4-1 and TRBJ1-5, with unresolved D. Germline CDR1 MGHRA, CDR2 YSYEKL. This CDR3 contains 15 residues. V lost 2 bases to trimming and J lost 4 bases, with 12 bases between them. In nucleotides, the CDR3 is TGCGCCAGCAGCCAACAACTCCGTCGTAATCAGCCCCAGCATTTT. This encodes CASSQQLRRNQPQHF.

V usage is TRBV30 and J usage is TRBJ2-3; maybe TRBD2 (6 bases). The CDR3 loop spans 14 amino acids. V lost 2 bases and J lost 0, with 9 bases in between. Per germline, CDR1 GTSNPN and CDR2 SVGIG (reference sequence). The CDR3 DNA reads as TGTGCCTGGAGTCCGGGACTCAGCACAGATACGCAGTATTTT. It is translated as CAWSPGLSTDTQYF.

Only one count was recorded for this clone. The CDR3, as DNA: TGTGCCAGCAGCAGGGACGGGAGAAGCTCCTACAATGAGCAGTTCTTC. Translating gives CASSRDGRSSYNEQFF. The chain carries TRBV14 and TRBJ2-1; possibly TRBD2 for D (6 bases). V was pared by 5 bases and J by 0 bases, with 14 bases between. The germline V gene has CDR1 SGHDN and CDR2 FVKESK. The CDR3 loop spans 16 amino acids. The full variable domain, rest sourced from reference TRBV14 and TRBJ2-1, is EAGVTQFPSHSVIEKGQTVTLRCDPISGHDNLYWYRRVMGKEIKFLLHFVKESKQDESGMPNNRFLAERTGGTYSTLKVQPAELEDSGVYFCASSRDGRSSYNEQFFGPGTRLTVL.

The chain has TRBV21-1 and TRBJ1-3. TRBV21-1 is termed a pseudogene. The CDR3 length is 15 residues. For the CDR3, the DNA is TGTGCCAGCAGCAAAGTAGCCCAACCTGGAAACACCATATATTTT. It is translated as CASSKVAQPGNTIYF.

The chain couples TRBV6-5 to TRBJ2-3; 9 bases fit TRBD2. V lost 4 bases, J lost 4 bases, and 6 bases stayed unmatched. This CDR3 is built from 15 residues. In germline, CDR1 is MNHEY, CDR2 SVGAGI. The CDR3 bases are TGTGCCAGCAGTTCATTAGCGGGAGTACCAGATACGCAGTATTTT. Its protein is CASSSLAGVPDTQYF.

The CDR3 bases are TGTGCCAGCAGCTTACGCGGGGACGGCTACAATGAGCAGTTCTTC. This translates into CASSLRGDGYNEQFF. The V gene is TRBV13, the J gene TRBJ2-1; TRBD2 is a possible D gene (6 bases). The CDR3 covers 15 residues. V lost 2 bases to trimming and J lost 3 bases, with 11 bases between them. Germline CDR1 PRHDT, CDR2 FYEKMQ (reference sequence).